This T cell receptor (beta chain) was captured by sequencing in a study of lymphopenia after photon versus proton radiotherapy. The V gene's germline CDR1 is MNHGY and CDR2 SVAAGI. The CDR3 contains 15 residues. V was pared by 4 bases and J by 6 bases, with 17 bases between. Data came from immunoSEQ multiplex PCR; TCRdb stores just in-frame clones and leaves some out. The table records about 20,000 clones, 84% of them present only once. The receptor was isolated from a woman in her fifties or sixties with pancreatic cancer. This sequence joins TRBV6-9 and TRBJ2-3; D gene uncertain. This specimen consisted of peripheral blood, obtained from a patient treated with photon-based radiotherapy. CDR3 coding DNA: TGTGCCAGCAGTTTTGGGCCCGCTGGGCGGGATACGCAGTATTTT. Translation gives CASSFGPAGRDTQYF.